Presented here are 2 T cell receptor beta chains from one specimen sequenced in a study of tumour-infiltrating T cells in Burkitt lymphoma. The table came from immunoSEQ multiplex PCR; TCRdb's copy has only in-frame clones and leaves some out. The data contain around 46,000 clones, more than 25% of them seen just once; the ten biggest clones take up 2.9%. The source material was tumor tissue. These receptors originate from a human donor with Burkitt lymphoma.

The chain is built from TRBV4-1 and TRBJ1-6; no firm D call. Germline V gene lookup returns CDR1 MGHRA and CDR2 YSYEKL. The CDR3 length is 14 residues. The V end lost 0 bases, the J end lost 7 bases, and 7 bases lay between the germline ends. CDR3 nucleotide sequence: TGCGCCAGCAGCCAAGATCGTAGGAATTCACCCCTCCACTTT. Its protein product is CASSQDRRNSPLHF.

This chain connects TRBV19 to TRBJ1-2; weak D call: TRBD1 (5 bases). Trimming stripped 8 bases from V and 4 bases from J, with 14 bases between. Germline values: CDR1 LNHDA, CDR2 SQIVND (reference sequence). This CDR3 contains 13 residues. CDR3 loop: CASGTGAAYGYTF. The CDR3 region has the DNA TGTGCCAGTGGAACCGGGGCAGCCTATGGCTACACCTTC.